This T cell receptor beta chain appears in the sequencing data of a study of cytomegalovirus exposure and HLA in healthy donors. Overall study findings and caveats: Researchers reported from a later analysis that most CMV-associated TCR beta chains appeared HLA-restricted. Donor immune exposure was known only as CMV serostatus.

Primers included in the PCR were 60 Vbeta and 13 Jbeta primers. In the original workflow: Roughly 11 million shared chains were among around 78 million unique TCR beta chains counted in a later analysis. Assay: immunoSEQ multiplex PCR; the TCRdb copy retains only in-frame clones and omits some. For V, J and clone size, that table is used; D and trimming come from the DNA. Here the sample spans around 140,000 clones, approximately 76% being singletons. The CDR3 extends over 14 amino acids. The germline CDR1 and CDR2 sequences are SEHNR and FQNEAQ (reference sequence). Trimming at V came to 5 bases and at J to 3 bases, leaving 4 bases not matched to a gene. This clone occurred a few times. The target antigen is unknown. Healthy bone marrow donors made up the donor group.

The sample taken for sequencing was PBMCs. The sequence derives from a man aged 35 to 55 in good health and CMV-seronegative. This rearrangement joins TRBV7-9 to TRBJ1-5; 7 nucleotides align to TRBD1. In DNA, the CDR3 is TGTGCCAGCAGCCACAGGGGAGACAATCAGCCCCAGCATTTT. It specifies CASSHRGDNQPQHF.